This TCR beta chain is drawn from a study of glioma-infiltrating T cells. Study-level points and caveats: Gliomas, especially low-grade, showed above-expected tissue-blood divergence; non-neoplastic patients showed below.

The germline gives CDR1 MGHRA, CDR2 YSYEKL. The V and J ends lost 4 bases and 8 bases respectively, with 26 bases between them. CDR3 length: 17 amino acids. In this sample, this clonotype turned up many times. As yet, its antigen is unknown. Using RNA template, CDR3s of TCR alpha and beta were amplified with iRepertoire arm-PCR. MiXCR, applied by TCRdb to the multiplex PCR reads, yields one record per CDR3 protein. Among 100,000 to 150,000 distinct CDR3 sequences listed, more than 20% were seen once. The origin of this receptor is a human donor with low-grade glioma or glioblastoma, undergoing nonglioma brain surgery, or in good health (not recorded which). This sequence joins TRBV4-1 and TRBJ1-2; a weak D match, TRBD1 (5 bases). Sequenced material: glioma tissue, nonneoplastic brain tissue, or PBMCs (not recorded which). The CDR3 loop reads CASSLPTGTAVKGGYTF. CDR3 in DNA: TGCGCCAGCAGCCTACCTACCGGGACGGCGGTTAAAGGAGGCTACACCTTC.